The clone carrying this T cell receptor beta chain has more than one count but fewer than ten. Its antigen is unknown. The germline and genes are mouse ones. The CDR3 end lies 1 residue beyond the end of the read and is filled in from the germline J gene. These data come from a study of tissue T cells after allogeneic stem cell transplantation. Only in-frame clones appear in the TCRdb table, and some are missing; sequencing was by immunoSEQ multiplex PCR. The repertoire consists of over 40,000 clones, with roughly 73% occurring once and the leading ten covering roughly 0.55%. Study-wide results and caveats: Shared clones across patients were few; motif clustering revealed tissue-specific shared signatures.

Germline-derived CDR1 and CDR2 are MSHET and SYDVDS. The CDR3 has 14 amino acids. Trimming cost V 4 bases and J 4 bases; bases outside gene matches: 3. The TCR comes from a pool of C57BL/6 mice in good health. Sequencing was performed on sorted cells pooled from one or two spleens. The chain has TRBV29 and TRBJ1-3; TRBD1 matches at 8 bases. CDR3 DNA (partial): TGTGCTAGCAGTTCAACAGGGGGGGGAAATACGCTCTAT. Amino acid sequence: CASSSTGGGNTLY. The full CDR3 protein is CASSSTGGGNTLYF.